These T cell receptor beta chains were read from a single sample in a study of shared clonotypes between healthy human individuals. Profiled with immunoSEQ multiplex PCR; TCRdb holds only in-frame clones, not every one. In the table there are 2 million to 2.5 million clones, 95% of which are singletons. The sample was naive CD4+ T cells sorted from blood. These receptors all come from a man younger than 35 in good health. The CDR3 runs from the conserved cysteine through the conserved F or W. Fields, in order: V gene, D gene, clone size, J gene, CDR3 protein, CDR3 DNA. A D gene is named only where the DNA matches it firmly. Part of the rows lack a size; the others show once, few, many or a class for expanded clones.

>TRBV5-1|TRBD1|.|TRBJ2-7
CASSLVAGGDEQYF
TGCGCCAGCAGCTTGGTCGCAGGGGGCGACGAGCAGTACTTC
>TRBV30|.|.|TRBJ2-2
CAWRVYGTENTGELFF
TGTGCCTGGAGAGTATACGGGACTGAAAACACCGGGGAGCTGTTTTTT
>TRBV6-5|TRBD1|.|TRBJ1-6
CASKGQVNSPLHF
TGTGCCAGCAAGGGACAGGTTAATTCACCCCTCCACTTT
>TRBV6-1|.|.|TRBJ1-5
CASSEFTGQAFNQPQHF
TGTGCCAGCAGTGAATTCACGGGGCAGGCTTTTAATCAGCCCCAGCATTTT
>TRBV7-2|.|.|TRBJ1-2
CASSPSRNGYTF
TGTGCCAGCAGCCCAAGTCGGAATGGCTACACCTTC
>TRBV25-1|.|.|TRBJ1-5
CASSAQGGQPQHF
TGTGCCAGCAGTGCACAGGGAGGTCAGCCCCAGCATTTT
>TRBV18|.|.|TRBJ2-7
CASSPPVSPYEQYF
TGTGCCAGCTCACCCCCGGTTAGCCCCTACGAGCAGTACTTC
>TRBV5-1|TRBD1|once|TRBJ2-7
CASSLGQVDYEQYF
TGCGCCAGCAGCCTGGGACAGGTAGACTACGAGCAGTACTTC
>TRBV15|.|few|TRBJ1-2
CATSRDREKGYTF
TGTGCCACCAGCAGAGATCGAGAGAAGGGCTACACCTTC
>TRBV27|.|.|TRBJ1-5
CASSRVGGNQPQHF
TGTGCCAGCAGTAGGGTCGGTGGCAATCAGCCCCAGCATTTT
>TRBV21-1|.|.|TRBJ1-1
CASRGNGTEAFF
TGTGCCAGCAGGGGGAATGGGACTGAAGCTTTCTTT
>TRBV11-1|.|.|TRBJ1-1
CASSLSGGYAEAFF
TGTGCCAGCAGCTTGTCGGGGGGATACGCTGAAGCTTTCTTT
>TRBV6-1|TRBD1|few|TRBJ2-7
CASSTGGLSYEQYF
TGTGCCAGCAGCACAGGGGGCTTATCCTACGAGCAGTACTTC
>TRBV6-5|.|.|TRBJ1-1
CATIPGGAGTEAFF
TGTGCCACCATCCCGGGGGGGGCGGGCACTGAAGCTTTCTTT
>TRBV11-3|.|.|TRBJ2-1
CASSPGTASGEQFF
TGTGCCAGCAGCCCCGGGACGGCCTCGGGTGAGCAGTTCTTC
>TRBV21-1|.|.|TRBJ2-2
CASSKGRGTGELFF
TGTGCCAGCAGCAAGGGAAGGGGCACCGGGGAGCTGTTTTTT
>TRBV6-5|.|.|TRBJ1-6
CASSRETNSPLHF
TGTGCCAGCAGCCGGGAGACTAATTCACCCCTCCACTTT
>TRBV28|TRBD1|.|TRBJ1-5
CASSLGTRGYSNQPQHF
TGTGCCAGCAGTTTAGGTACCAGGGGGTATAGCAATCAGCCCCAGCATTTT
>TRBV11-2|.|.|TRBJ2-1
CASSPGLAAHNEQFF
TGTGCCAGCAGTCCGGGACTGGCGGCCCACAATGAGCAGTTCTTC
>TRBV11-2|.|once|TRBJ2-5
CASSATGWETQYF
TGTGCCAGCAGCGCTACAGGGTGGGAGACCCAGTACTTC
>TRBV5-1|.|.|TRBJ2-3
CASSLEGGRADTQYF
TGCGCCAGCAGCTTGGAGGGGGGCCGGGCAGATACGCAGTATTTT
>TRBV30|.|.|TRBJ2-3
CAWTASRISDTQYF
TGTGCCTGGACTGCCAGCCGAATCTCAGATACGCAGTATTTT
>TRBV6-5|.|.|TRBJ1-5
CASNSGRDGNQPQHF
TGTGCCAGCAACTCAGGACGGGACGGCAATCAGCCCCAGCATTTT
>TRBV7-9|TRBD1|.|TRBJ2-7
CASSPRGQGEVYEQYF
TGTGCCAGCAGCCCGAGGGGACAGGGAGAGGTCTACGAGCAGTACTTC
>TRBV11-2|TRBD2|.|TRBJ2-7
CASTPRSGRYEQYF
TGTGCCAGCACCCCACGAAGCGGGAGGTACGAGCAGTACTTC
>TRBV27|TRBD1|few|TRBJ1-6
CASRSGTVNSPLHF
TGTGCCAGCAGATCCGGGACAGTTAATTCACCCCTCCACTTT
>TRBV7-9|.|few|TRBJ1-6
CASSFGRGDNSPLHF
TGTGCCAGCAGCTTCGGGAGGGGGGATAATTCACCCCTCCACTTT
>TRBV7-9|.|once|TRBJ2-5
CASSSFETQYF
TGTGCCAGCAGCAGCTTCGAGACCCAGTACTTC
>TRBV5-1|.|.|TRBJ2-3
CASSLQSGSSTDTQYF
TGCGCCAGCAGCTTGCAATCGGGGTCTAGCACAGATACGCAGTATTTT
>TRBV7-9|.|once|TRBJ1-4
CASLARGSEEKLFF
TGTGCCAGCCTTGCTAGGGGGTCTGAGGAAAAACTGTTTTTT
>TRBV5-4|.|.|TRBJ2-2
CASSIAGELFF
TGTGCCAGCAGCATTGCCGGGGAGCTGTTTTTT
>TRBV28|.|.|TRBJ2-6
CASSVSGSGANVLTF
TGTGCCAGCTCCGTTTCTGGCTCTGGGGCCAACGTCCTGACTTTC